The rows below give T cell receptor beta chains drawn from one sample of a study of cytomegalovirus exposure and HLA in healthy donors. Assay used: immunoSEQ multiplex PCR; TCRdb lists only in-frame clones, some missing. The sample records 65,000 to 95,000 clones, 79% being singletons. Sequencing was performed on PBMCs. These receptors were obtained from a young man in good health and CMV-seronegative. Each CDR3 is given with its conserved first and last residue. The order of the fields is D gene, V gene, clone size, J gene, CDR3 protein, CDR3 DNA. D genes are given only for firm matches. Size values are once, few and many counts, or a class for expanded clones, and some rows have none.

d_call: -; v_call: TRBV6-5; clone_size: -; j_call: TRBJ2-2; cdr3_aa: CASSFHDRYTGELFF; cdr3_nt: TGTGCCAGCAGTTTCCACGACAGGTACACCGGGGAGCTGTTTTTT
d_call: -; v_call: TRBV19; clone_size: -; j_call: TRBJ1-3; cdr3_aa: CASRATGTGNTIYF; cdr3_nt: TGTGCCAGTAGAGCCACAGGGACAGGAAACACCATATATTTT
d_call: -; v_call: TRBV7-2; clone_size: -; j_call: TRBJ2-7; cdr3_aa: CASSPRVVVVEQYF; cdr3_nt: TGTGCCAGCAGCCCCCGCGTTGTAGTGGTAGAGCAGTACTTC
d_call: -; v_call: TRBV6-5; clone_size: -; j_call: TRBJ1-2; cdr3_aa: CASNDRRNYGYTF; cdr3_nt: TGTGCCAGCAATGACAGGCGCAACTATGGCTACACCTTC
d_call: -; v_call: TRBV4-1; clone_size: -; j_call: TRBJ2-5; cdr3_aa: CASSQVRIGKLGTQYF; cdr3_nt: TGCGCCAGCAGCCAAGTTCGAATCGGGAAGCTTGGGACCCAGTACTTC
d_call: TRBD2; v_call: TRBV6-1; clone_size: -; j_call: TRBJ2-5; cdr3_aa: CASRESAGGQETQYF; cdr3_nt: TGTGCCAGCCGAGAATCGGCGGGAGGCCAAGAGACCCAGTACTTC
d_call: -; v_call: TRBV28; clone_size: -; j_call: TRBJ1-1; cdr3_aa: CASSLRVPPEAFF; cdr3_nt: TGTGCCAGCAGTCTCAGGGTCCCCCCTGAAGCTTTCTTT
d_call: -; v_call: TRBV27; clone_size: -; j_call: TRBJ2-2; cdr3_aa: CASSSIGQQDTGELFF; cdr3_nt: TGTGCCAGCAGTTCTATAGGACAGCAGGACACCGGGGAGCTGTTTTTT
d_call: TRBD1; v_call: TRBV29-1; clone_size: -; j_call: TRBJ2-7; cdr3_aa: CSTQTGGGEQYF; cdr3_nt: TGCAGCACACAGACAGGGGGCGGCGAGCAGTACTTC
d_call: TRBD1; v_call: TRBV5-6; clone_size: -; j_call: TRBJ1-4; cdr3_aa: CASSLGTAMGEKLFF; cdr3_nt: TGTGCCAGCAGCTTAGGGACAGCCATGGGGGAAAAACTGTTTTTT
d_call: -; v_call: TRBV4-3; clone_size: -; j_call: TRBJ2-7; cdr3_aa: CASSKDTGGYSYEQYF; cdr3_nt: TGCGCCAGCAGCAAAGATACCGGGGGATATTCCTACGAGCAGTACTTC
d_call: -; v_call: TRBV4-1; clone_size: few; j_call: TRBJ2-4; cdr3_aa: CASSQERRGAKNIQYF; cdr3_nt: TGCGCCAGCAGCCAAGAACGGCGGGGAGCCAAAAACATTCAGTACTTC
d_call: TRBD2; v_call: TRBV18; clone_size: few; j_call: TRBJ2-1; cdr3_aa: CASSRGLAENWNEQFF; cdr3_nt: TGTGCCAGCTCACGAGGACTAGCGGAAAATTGGAATGAGCAGTTCTTC
d_call: -; v_call: TRBV29-1; clone_size: -; j_call: TRBJ2-2; cdr3_aa: CSVETANTGELFF; cdr3_nt: TGCAGCGTTGAAACAGCGAACACCGGGGAGCTGTTTTTT
d_call: TRBD1; v_call: TRBV7-2; clone_size: -; j_call: TRBJ2-5; cdr3_aa: CASSFDREETQYF; cdr3_nt: TGTGCCAGCAGCTTTGACAGGGAAGAGACCCAGTACTTC
d_call: -; v_call: TRBV5-1; clone_size: once; j_call: TRBJ2-2; cdr3_aa: CASSFLTGELFF; cdr3_nt: TGCGCCAGCAGCTTTCTGACCGGGGAGCTGTTTTTT
d_call: -; v_call: TRBV7-2; clone_size: -; j_call: TRBJ2-5; cdr3_aa: CASSPRRSGGPETQYF; cdr3_nt: TGTGCCAGCAGCCCTCGACGATCTGGAGGGCCAGAGACCCAGTACTTC
d_call: -; v_call: TRBV18; clone_size: few; j_call: TRBJ2-7; cdr3_aa: CASSPSAQGFYEQYF; cdr3_nt: TGTGCCAGCTCACCTTCAGCACAGGGTTTCTACGAGCAGTACTTC
d_call: -; v_call: TRBV5-1; clone_size: -; j_call: TRBJ2-7; cdr3_aa: CASSWSTGTYEQYF; cdr3_nt: TGCGCCAGCAGCTGGTCGACGGGAACCTACGAGCAGTACTTC
d_call: -; v_call: TRBV4-2; clone_size: -; j_call: TRBJ1-2; cdr3_aa: CASSQQGQNYGYTF; cdr3_nt: TGTGCCAGCAGCCAACAGGGTCAGAACTATGGCTACACCTTC
d_call: -; v_call: TRBV5-6; clone_size: -; j_call: TRBJ2-2; cdr3_aa: CASSLQGSDTGELFF; cdr3_nt: TGTGCCAGCAGCCTCCAGGGTTCCGACACCGGGGAGCTGTTTTTT
d_call: -; v_call: TRBV5-1; clone_size: few; j_call: TRBJ1-1; cdr3_aa: CASSFEGNTEAFF; cdr3_nt: TGCGCCAGCAGCTTCGAGGGGAACACTGAAGCTTTCTTT
d_call: TRBD1; v_call: TRBV6-4; clone_size: -; j_call: TRBJ1-2; cdr3_aa: CASSEVGGAGGYTF; cdr3_nt: TGTGCCAGCAGTGAAGTAGGGGGCGCGGGTGGCTACACCTTC
d_call: -; v_call: TRBV28; clone_size: -; j_call: TRBJ2-7; cdr3_aa: CASSFRGQISYEQYF; cdr3_nt: TGTGCCAGCAGTTTCCGCGGACAGATTTCCTACGAGCAGTACTTC
d_call: -; v_call: TRBV15; clone_size: -; j_call: TRBJ2-3; cdr3_aa: CATMRLGTDTQYF; cdr3_nt: TGTGCCACCATGCGGTTGGGCACAGATACGCAGTATTTT
d_call: -; v_call: TRBV2; clone_size: -; j_call: TRBJ2-2; cdr3_aa: CASRMAGSYGELFF; cdr3_nt: TGTGCCAGCCGGATGGCGGGTTCCTACGGGGAGCTGTTTTTT
d_call: -; v_call: TRBV6-6; clone_size: few; j_call: TRBJ2-2; cdr3_aa: CASVGLQNTGELFF; cdr3_nt: TGTGCCAGCGTGGGGCTCCAGAACACCGGGGAGCTGTTTTTT
d_call: -; v_call: TRBV30; clone_size: -; j_call: TRBJ2-5; cdr3_aa: CAWSFGGGETQYF; cdr3_nt: TGTGCCTGGAGCTTTGGGGGAGGAGAGACCCAGTACTTC
d_call: TRBD1; v_call: TRBV6-5; clone_size: -; j_call: TRBJ1-1; cdr3_aa: CASRTGGLGAFF; cdr3_nt: TGTGCCAGCAGAACAGGGGGCTTGGGAGCTTTCTTT
d_call: -; v_call: TRBV5-4; clone_size: -; j_call: TRBJ2-7; cdr3_aa: CASSFQGSNEQYF; cdr3_nt: TGTGCCAGCAGCTTTCAGGGAAGCAACGAGCAGTACTTC
d_call: -; v_call: TRBV27; clone_size: -; j_call: TRBJ2-3; cdr3_aa: CASSRTVEDTQYF; cdr3_nt: TGTGCCAGCAGCCGGACTGTGGAAGATACGCAGTATTTT
d_call: -; v_call: TRBV9; clone_size: few; j_call: TRBJ1-2; cdr3_aa: CASSVDTGDRQRNYGYTF; cdr3_nt: TGTGCCAGCAGCGTAGATACGGGAGACAGACAACGAAACTATGGCTACACCTTC
d_call: TRBD1; v_call: TRBV9; clone_size: -; j_call: TRBJ2-1; cdr3_aa: CASSPRQGTPDEQFF; cdr3_nt: TGTGCCAGCAGCCCACGACAGGGAACCCCTGATGAGCAGTTCTTC
d_call: -; v_call: TRBV5-1; clone_size: -; j_call: TRBJ2-7; cdr3_aa: CASSLAQGPNHEQYF; cdr3_nt: TGCGCCAGCAGCTTGGCTCAGGGGCCTAATCACGAGCAGTACTTC
d_call: -; v_call: TRBV5-1; clone_size: -; j_call: TRBJ2-1; cdr3_aa: CASSLATGSSALNEQFF; cdr3_nt: TGCGCCAGCAGCTTGGCCACGGGTTCTTCAGCCCTAAATGAGCAGTTCTTC
d_call: TRBD2; v_call: TRBV27; clone_size: -; j_call: TRBJ2-1; cdr3_aa: CASSFSGRAREQFF; cdr3_nt: TGTGCCAGCAGTTTTAGCGGGAGGGCAAGGGAGCAGTTCTTC
d_call: -; v_call: TRBV10-2; clone_size: few; j_call: TRBJ1-1; cdr3_aa: CASTLPGPNTEAFF; cdr3_nt: TGCGCCAGCACCCTGCCAGGCCCGAACACTGAAGCTTTCTTT
d_call: -; v_call: TRBV30; clone_size: -; j_call: TRBJ2-1; cdr3_aa: CAWTGGISHNEQFF; cdr3_nt: TGTGCCTGGACAGGAGGCATATCTCACAATGAGCAGTTCTTC
d_call: -; v_call: TRBV11-2; clone_size: -; j_call: TRBJ2-3; cdr3_aa: CASTPGVDTQYF; cdr3_nt: TGTGCCAGCACCCCAGGGGTGGATACGCAGTATTTT
d_call: -; v_call: TRBV28; clone_size: -; j_call: TRBJ1-4; cdr3_aa: CASAPGWREEKLFF; cdr3_nt: TGTGCCAGCGCCCCGGGGTGGAGGGAAGAAAAACTGTTTTTT
d_call: -; v_call: TRBV27; clone_size: -; j_call: TRBJ1-1; cdr3_aa: CASSPRGQVGEAFF; cdr3_nt: TGTGCCAGCAGTCCCCGAGGGCAGGTCGGTGAAGCTTTCTTT
d_call: TRBD2; v_call: TRBV6-5; clone_size: -; j_call: TRBJ2-3; cdr3_aa: CASSGLAGGDTQYF; cdr3_nt: TGTGCCAGCAGTGGACTAGCGGGGGGAGATACGCAGTATTTT
d_call: -; v_call: TRBV4-3; clone_size: -; j_call: TRBJ1-2; cdr3_aa: CASSQQGHDNYGYTF; cdr3_nt: TGCGCCAGCAGCCAACAGGGACACGATAACTATGGCTACACCTTC
d_call: -; v_call: TRBV28; clone_size: -; j_call: TRBJ1-4; cdr3_aa: CASSLRFLRANEKLFF; cdr3_nt: TGTGCCAGCAGTTTGCGCTTTCTCCGTGCTAATGAAAAACTGTTTTTT
d_call: -; v_call: TRBV27; clone_size: once; j_call: TRBJ2-2; cdr3_aa: CASIGQNTGELFF; cdr3_nt: TGTGCCAGCATCGGACAGAACACCGGGGAGCTGTTTTTT
d_call: TRBD1; v_call: TRBV5-4; clone_size: -; j_call: TRBJ1-2; cdr3_aa: CASSARDRPQGYTF; cdr3_nt: TGTGCCAGCAGCGCCCGGGACAGGCCTCAGGGCTACACCTTC
d_call: -; v_call: TRBV5-1; clone_size: once; j_call: TRBJ1-2; cdr3_aa: CASSLTIGANYGYTF; cdr3_nt: TGCGCCAGCAGCTTGACTATAGGAGCTAACTATGGCTACACCTTC
d_call: -; v_call: TRBV25-1; clone_size: -; j_call: TRBJ2-5; cdr3_aa: CASSGGEGGPQETQYF; cdr3_nt: TGTGCCAGCAGTGGGGGGGAGGGGGGGCCACAAGAGACCCAGTACTTC
d_call: TRBD2; v_call: TRBV30; clone_size: few; j_call: TRBJ2-3; cdr3_aa: CAWSPRGGTDTQYF; cdr3_nt: TGTGCCTGGAGTCCCCGGGGGGGCACAGATACGCAGTATTTT
d_call: -; v_call: TRBV30; clone_size: -; j_call: TRBJ1-3; cdr3_aa: CASKGQGSGNTIYF; cdr3_nt: TGTGCCTCAAAAGGGCAGGGGAGTGGAAACACCATATATTTT
d_call: -; v_call: TRBV27; clone_size: -; j_call: TRBJ2-7; cdr3_aa: CASSNTRAIMGGYEQYF; cdr3_nt: TGTGCCAGCAGTAATACCAGGGCGATTATGGGGGGCTACGAGCAGTACTTC
d_call: TRBD1; v_call: TRBV19; clone_size: -; j_call: TRBJ1-2; cdr3_aa: CATGQGRYGYTF; cdr3_nt: TGTGCCACCGGACAGGGTCGGTATGGCTACACCTTC
d_call: -; v_call: TRBV7-9; clone_size: -; j_call: TRBJ1-4; cdr3_aa: CASSATGSSEKLFF; cdr3_nt: TGTGCCAGCAGCGCGACAGGATCGAGCGAAAAACTGTTTTTT
d_call: -; v_call: TRBV5-1; clone_size: -; j_call: TRBJ1-2; cdr3_aa: CASSRDRPNNGYTF; cdr3_nt: TGCGCCAGCAGCAGAGACAGGCCTAACAATGGCTACACCTTC
d_call: TRBD1; v_call: TRBV11-3; clone_size: -; j_call: TRBJ2-7; cdr3_aa: CASSSGTGAYEQYF; cdr3_nt: TGTGCCAGCAGCTCCGGGACAGGAGCCTACGAGCAGTACTTC
d_call: TRBD1; v_call: TRBV18; clone_size: -; j_call: TRBJ2-3; cdr3_aa: CASSRNRQGLTDTQYF; cdr3_nt: TGTGCCAGCTCACGGAACCGACAGGGATTGACAGATACGCAGTATTTT
d_call: -; v_call: TRBV4-3; clone_size: -; j_call: TRBJ2-1; cdr3_aa: CASSQELRSSYNEQFF; cdr3_nt: TGCGCCAGCAGCCAAGAGTTGCGGAGCTCCTACAATGAGCAGTTCTTC